This TCR beta chain was retrieved from a study of T cells in Graves' hyperthyroidism and ophthalmopathy. RNA transcripts served as the template for amplifying TCR beta CDR3 regions. With the HTBI primer set, the TCR CDR3 went through a first round of RT-PCR. TCRdb processed the multiplex PCR reads anew with MiXCR; each CDR3 protein has one entry. The repertoire consists of about 560,000 distinct CDR3 sequences, with 16% occurring once and the leading ten covering around 18%. The ends lost 4 bases at V and 7 bases at J; junction bases unmatched: 8. CDR1 SGHRS and CDR2 YFSETQ come from the germline V gene. CDR3 length: 14 residues. This clonotype was found many times.

What was sequenced was blood. J is TRBJ2-1 and V is TRBV5-1; 7 nucleotides match TRBD2. This receptor was identified in a woman under 30 with Graves' hyperthyroidism. The CDR3 DNA reads TGCGCCAGCAGCCCGCGGGGGTATAGGAATGAGCAGTTCTTC. Amino acid sequence: CASSPRGYRNEQFF.